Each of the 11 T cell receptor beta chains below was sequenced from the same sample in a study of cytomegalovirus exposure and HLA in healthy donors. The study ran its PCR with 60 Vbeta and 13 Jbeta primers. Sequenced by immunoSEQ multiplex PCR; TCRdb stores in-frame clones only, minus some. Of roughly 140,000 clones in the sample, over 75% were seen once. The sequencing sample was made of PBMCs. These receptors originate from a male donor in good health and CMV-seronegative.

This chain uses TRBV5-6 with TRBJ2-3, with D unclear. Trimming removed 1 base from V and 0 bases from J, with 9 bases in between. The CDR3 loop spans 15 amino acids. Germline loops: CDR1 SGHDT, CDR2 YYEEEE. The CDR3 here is CASSLFLTSTDTQYF. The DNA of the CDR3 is TGTGCCAGCAGCTTGTTCCTTACTAGCACAGATACGCAGTATTTT.

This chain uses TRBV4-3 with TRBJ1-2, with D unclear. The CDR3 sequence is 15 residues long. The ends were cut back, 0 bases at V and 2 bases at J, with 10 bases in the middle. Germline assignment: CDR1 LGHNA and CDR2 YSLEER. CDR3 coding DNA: TGCGCCAGCAGCCAAGATGGGAGAGGCAACTATGGCTACACCTTC. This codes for CASSQDGRGNYGYTF.

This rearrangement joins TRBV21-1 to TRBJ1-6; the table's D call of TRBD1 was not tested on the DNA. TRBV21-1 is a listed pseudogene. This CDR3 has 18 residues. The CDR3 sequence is CASSRWTGASSYNSPLHF. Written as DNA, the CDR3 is TGTGCCAGCAGCCGTTGGACAGGGGCGAGCTCCTATAATTCACCCCTCCACTTT.

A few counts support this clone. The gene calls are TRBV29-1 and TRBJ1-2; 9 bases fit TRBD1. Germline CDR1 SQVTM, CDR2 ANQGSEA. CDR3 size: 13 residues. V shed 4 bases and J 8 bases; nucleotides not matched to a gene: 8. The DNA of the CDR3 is TGCAGCGTTGGGGGGACAGGGTCATACGGCTACACCTTC. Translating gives CSVGGTGSYGYTF.

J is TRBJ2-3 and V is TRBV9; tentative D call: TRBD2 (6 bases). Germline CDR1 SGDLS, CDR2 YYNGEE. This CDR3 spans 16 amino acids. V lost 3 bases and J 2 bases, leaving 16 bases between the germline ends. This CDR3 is CASSAEGGRPTDTQYF. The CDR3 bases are TGTGCCAGCAGCGCTGAGGGTGGGAGGCCCACAGATACGCAGTATTTT.

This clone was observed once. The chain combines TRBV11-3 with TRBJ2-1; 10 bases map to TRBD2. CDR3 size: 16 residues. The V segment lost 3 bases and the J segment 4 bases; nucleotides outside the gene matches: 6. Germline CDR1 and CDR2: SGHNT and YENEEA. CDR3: CASSFRASGGYNEQFF. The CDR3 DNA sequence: TGTGCCAGCAGCTTTCGGGCTAGCGGGGGTTACAATGAGCAGTTCTTC.

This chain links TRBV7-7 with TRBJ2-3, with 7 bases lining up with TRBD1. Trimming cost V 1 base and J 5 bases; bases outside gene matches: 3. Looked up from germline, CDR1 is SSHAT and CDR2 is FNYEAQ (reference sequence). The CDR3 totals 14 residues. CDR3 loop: CASSLGAGGDTQYF. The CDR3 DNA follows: TGTGCCAGCAGCTTAGGGGCAGGGGGAGATACGCAGTATTTT.

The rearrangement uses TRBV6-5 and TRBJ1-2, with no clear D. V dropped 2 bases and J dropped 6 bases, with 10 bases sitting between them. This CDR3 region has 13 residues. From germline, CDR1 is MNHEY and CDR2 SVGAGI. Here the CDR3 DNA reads TGTGCCAGCAGTTACGCCCGGGTGGATGGCTACACCTTC. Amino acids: CASSYARVDGYTF.

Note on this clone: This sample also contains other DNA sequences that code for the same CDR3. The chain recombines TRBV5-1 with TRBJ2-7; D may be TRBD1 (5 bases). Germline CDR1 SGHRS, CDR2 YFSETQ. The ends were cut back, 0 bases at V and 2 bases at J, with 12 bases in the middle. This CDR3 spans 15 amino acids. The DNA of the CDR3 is TGCGCCAGCAGCTTGGATAGGGGTTCCACCTACGAGCAGTACTTC. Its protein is CASSLDRGSTYEQYF. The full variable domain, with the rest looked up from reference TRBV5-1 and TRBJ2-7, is KAGVTQTPRYLIKTRGQQVTLSCSPISGHRSVSWYQQTPGQGLQFLFEYFSETQRNKGNFPGRFSGRQFSNSRSEMNVSTLELGDSALYLCASSLDRGSTYEQYFGPGTRLTVT.

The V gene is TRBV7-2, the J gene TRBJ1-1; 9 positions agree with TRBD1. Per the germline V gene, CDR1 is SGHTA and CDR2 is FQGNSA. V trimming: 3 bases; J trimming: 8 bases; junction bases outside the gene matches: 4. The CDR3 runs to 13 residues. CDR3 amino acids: CASSFRDRVEAFF. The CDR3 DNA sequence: TGTGCCAGCAGCTTCCGGGACAGGGTCGAAGCTTTCTTT.

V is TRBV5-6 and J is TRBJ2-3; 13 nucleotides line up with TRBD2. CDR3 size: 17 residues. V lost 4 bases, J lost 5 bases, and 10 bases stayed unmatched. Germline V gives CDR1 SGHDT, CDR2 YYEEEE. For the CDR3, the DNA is TGTGCCAGCAGCCAAAGGACTAGCGGGAGTTTGAGAGATACGCAGTATTTT. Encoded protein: CASSQRTSGSLRDTQYF.